Below, 26 T cell receptor beta chains from the same sample are listed, as sequenced in a study of neurological immune-mediated disorders. TCRdb itself ran the 5' RACE reads through MiXCR, one entry per CDR3 protein. Among roughly 70,000 distinct CDR3 sequences listed, almost 4% were seen once. The sequencing input was PBMCs. The receptors come from a man aged 25 to 45 with multiple sclerosis.

This clonotype was detected ten times or more. The chain uses TRBV29-1 and TRBJ2-3; D assignment may be TRBD1 or TRBD2 (6 bases each). CDR1 SQVTM and CDR2 ANQGSEA come from the germline V gene. CDR3 length: 14 amino acids. Trimming shortened V by 3 bases and J by 1 base, and 11 bases separated the two germline ends. CDR3: CSVERGVGTDTQYF. The CDR3 DNA follows: TGCAGCGTTGAGAGGGGGGTGGGCACAGATACGCAGTATTTT.

This clonotype showed up many times. CDR3 protein: CAISEPNPIDTQYF. CDR3 DNA: TGTGCCATCAGTGAACCCAACCCTATAGATACGCAGTATTTT. This chain connects TRBV10-3 to TRBJ2-3; unclear D gene. The CDR3 contains 14 residues. CDR1 is ENHRY, CDR2 SYGVKD, per germline. The ends were cut back, 3 bases at V and 5 bases at J, with 12 bases in the middle.

This clonotype was recorded many times. This chain connects TRBV9 to TRBJ2-7, with 7 bases identical to TRBD1. The CDR3 runs to 15 residues. The ends lost 0 bases at V and 0 bases at J; junction bases unmatched: 3. Germline CDR1 is SGDLS and CDR2 is YYNGEE. CDR3 DNA: TGTGCCAGCAGCGTAGGAGGGGGCGGCTCCTACGAGCAGTACTTC. Translation gives CASSVGGGGSYEQYF. The complete variable domain, with remaining parts taken from reference TRBV9 and TRBJ2-7, reads DSGVTQTPKHLITATGQRVTLRCSPRSGDLSVYWYQQSLDQGLQFLIQYYNGEERAKGNILERFSAQQFPDLHSELNLSSLELGDSALYFCASSVGGGGSYEQYFGPGTRLTVT.

In this sample, this clonotype turned up many times. The chain links TRBV11-2 to TRBJ1-2; D is possibly TRBD1 (5 bases). The length of the CDR3 is 13 residues. Trimming cost V 6 bases and J 7 bases, with 15 bases left between them. The germline V gene encodes CDR1 SGHAT and CDR2 FQNNGV. The CDR3 nucleotides are TGTGCCAGCAGGTCGCTCGGGGCGGCTGGCTACACCTTC. Translated: CASRSLGAAGYTF.

Ten or more counts support this clonotype. J is TRBJ2-7 and V is TRBV7-8; possible D gene TRBD2, 5 bases. The CDR3 is made up of 14 amino acids. Germline values: CDR1 SGHVS, CDR2 FQNEAQ. Trimming took off 5 bases at V and 6 bases at J, with 17 bases between the two ends. CDR3 sequence: CASSHEGYRGEQYF. CDR3 bases: TGTGCCAGCAGCCACGAAGGGTACCGGGGCGAGCAGTACTTC.

This clonotype was recorded at least ten times. This CDR3 is CASSESGHDTQYF. As DNA, the CDR3 is TGTGCCAGCAGTGAATCGGGCCACGATACGCAGTATTTT. The chain couples TRBV6-1 to TRBJ2-3, with unresolved D. V was trimmed by 2 bases and J by 6 bases, leaving 9 bases between them. Per germline, CDR1 MNHNS and CDR2 SASEGT. The CDR3 length is 13 residues.

This clonotype was counted at least ten times. The gene calls are TRBV29-1 and TRBJ2-2; D possibly corresponds to TRBD1 (6 bases). CDR1 and CDR2 from the germline V gene are SQVTM and ANQGSEA. CDR3 length equals 13 residues. The V end was cut by 3 bases, the J end by 6 bases, with 11 bases between. The CDR3 region is CSVDQGSSGELFF. DNA of the CDR3: TGCAGCGTTGATCAGGGGTCGTCCGGGGAGCTGTTTTTT.

This clonotype has a count of ten or more. This rearrangement joins TRBV20-1 to TRBJ2-7; 9 bases agree with TRBD1. CDR1 DFQATT and CDR2 SNEGSKA come from the germline V gene (reference sequence). The CDR3 spans 16 residues. V gave up 1 base and J gave up 3 bases; unmatched junction bases: 10. The CDR3 sequence is CSARARWTGVLYEQYF. CDR3 sequence (DNA): TGCAGTGCTAGAGCCCGGTGGACAGGGGTGCTCTACGAGCAGTACTTC.

This clonotype was picked up many times. This sequence joins TRBV7-8 and TRBJ1-5; D unclear. V was cut by 5 bases and J by 1 base, with 18 bases left in between. Germline V lookup: CDR1 SGHVS, CDR2 FQNEAQ. CDR3 length equals 17 residues. DNA of the CDR3: TGTGCCAGCAGCCACACATGGGAGGGATGGAGCAATCAGCCCCAGCATTTT. This translates into CASSHTWEGWSNQPQHF.

This clonotype was seen repeatedly, ten times or more. The gene calls are TRBV5-1 and TRBJ2-7, with 8 nucleotides matching TRBD2. Trimming removed 0 bases from V and 5 bases from J; junction bases left unmatched: 7. The germline CDR1 and CDR2 sequences are SGHRS and YFSETQ. The CDR3 spans 15 residues. For the CDR3, the DNA is TGCGCCAGCAGCTTGGTCGACGGGAGGGTTGACGAGCAGTACTTC. Translation gives CASSLVDGRVDEQYF.

Worth noting for this clonotype: A junction boundary mismatches the germline segment, possibly from a read error. The rearrangement joins TRBV6-1 to TRBJ1-5; D is perhaps TRBD1 (6 bases). The CDR3 consists of 16 residues. Germline values: CDR1 MNHNS, CDR2 SASEGT. CDR3 in DNA: TGTGCCAGCAGTGCGGGGGCGCCGGGAAGCAATCAGCCCCAGAATTTT. Amino acids: CASSAGAPGSNQPQNF.

In this sample, this clonotype turned up many times. The chain joins TRBV10-2 to TRBJ2-4, with 12 bases fitting TRBD2. Trimming removed 5 bases from V and 0 bases from J; junction bases left unmatched: 8. The CDR3 contains 18 residues. CDR1 is WSHSY and CDR2 is SAAADI in the germline V gene. The CDR3 loop reads CASSISSGGAGAKNIQYF. Written as DNA, the CDR3 is TGCGCCAGCAGTATTTCTAGCGGGGGGGCCGGAGCCAAAAACATTCAGTACTTC.

This clonotype was found many times. The chain links TRBV10-2 to TRBJ2-7, with D maybe TRBD1 (5 bases). V was shortened by 2 bases and J by 0 bases, with 8 bases between the two germline ends. Germline loops: CDR1 WSHSY, CDR2 SAAADI. The CDR3 has 14 residues. The CDR3 region is CASSEPTVSYEQYF. CDR3 coding DNA: TGCGCCAGCAGTGAGCCGACAGTCTCCTACGAGCAGTACTTC.

This clonotype was counted many times. The chain carries TRBV12-3 or TRBV12-4 and TRBJ2-5, with D perhaps given as TRBD1 or TRBD2 (5 bases each). The CDR3 runs 14 residues. V shed 6 bases and J shed 0 bases, with 11 bases lying between them. CDR3 bases: TGTGCCAGCAGCAGAGGGGAGAACCAAGAGACCCAGTACTTC. Translated, it gives CASSRGENQETQYF.

This clonotype was counted many times. The gene calls are TRBV7-3 and TRBJ2-7; D may be TRBD2 (6 bases). The CDR3 loop spans 14 amino acids. The germline V gene has CDR1 SGHTA and CDR2 FQGTGA. Between the trimmed V and J ends, which lost 5 bases and 3 bases, there was a span of 14 bases. CDR3 region: CASSPTHGSYEQYF. The CDR3 nucleotides read TGTGCCAGCAGCCCGACTCACGGGAGCTACGAGCAGTACTTC.

This clonotype was seen a few times. The chain links TRBV13 to TRBJ2-3; D is undetermined. The CDR3 is made up of 16 amino acids. V lost 6 bases to trimming and J lost 3 bases, with 19 bases between them. The germline gives CDR1 PRHDT, CDR2 FYEKMQ (reference sequence). CDR3 sequence reads: CASSPSQGFSTDTQYF. CDR3 DNA: TGTGCCAGCAGTCCATCGCAAGGGTTTTCGACAGATACGCAGTATTTT.

This clonotype showed up many times. The chain uses TRBV5-1 and TRBJ2-7; 10 bases match TRBD2. This CDR3 has 17 amino acids. Germline V gene lookup returns CDR1 SGHRS and CDR2 YFSETQ. V lost 1 base and J lost 0; bases outside the gene matches: 7. The chain's CDR3 is CASSLLSGGPDSYEQYF. As DNA, the CDR3 is TGCGCCAGCAGCTTGCTTAGCGGGGGGCCGGACTCCTACGAGCAGTACTTC.

This clonotype was seen at least ten times. This chain uses TRBV7-9 with TRBJ1-4, with D unclear. V was pared by 5 bases and J by 3 bases, with 16 bases between. The CDR3 spans 16 residues. Germline-derived CDR1 and CDR2 are SEHNR and FQNEAQ (reference sequence). CDR3 residues: CASSVNPDFPNEKLFF. CDR3 bases: TGTGCCAGCAGCGTCAATCCGGATTTCCCTAATGAAAAACTGTTTTTT.

This clonotype was counted at least ten times. The chain employs TRBV7-2 and TRBJ1-1; D gene uncertain. The length of the CDR3 is 15 residues. Trimming took off 5 bases at V and 0 bases at J, with 13 bases between the two ends. In germline, CDR1 is SGHTA, CDR2 FQGNSA. This chain's CDR3 is CASSLRWTVNTEAFF. Written as DNA, the CDR3 is TGTGCCAGCAGCCTGCGTTGGACGGTGAACACTGAAGCTTTCTTT.

This clonotype appeared many times. For the CDR3, the DNA is TGCAGTGCTGCGGAAGATAGCAATCAGCCCCAGCATTTT. It encodes CSAAEDSNQPQHF. The chain is built from TRBV20-1 and TRBJ1-5; no reliable D call. Trimming left V 5 bases short and J 0 bases short, with 8 bases between. Germline assignment: CDR1 DFQATT and CDR2 SNEGSKA (reference sequence). This CDR3 comprises 13 residues.

This clonotype was seen ten or more times. CDR3 in DNA: TGTGCCATCAGTGTGGGTAGCTACGAGCAGTACTTC. Amino acid sequence: CAISVGSYEQYF. This chain joins TRBV10-3 and TRBJ2-7; D uncertain. This CDR3 has 12 residues. Between the trimmed V and J ends, which lost 4 bases and 3 bases, there was a span of 7 bases. Germline values: CDR1 ENHRY, CDR2 SYGVKD.

In this sample, this clonotype turned up many times. This chain connects TRBV29-1 to TRBJ2-1, with 15 nucleotides matching TRBD2. Trimming took 3 bases from V and 6 from J; bases not matched to a gene: 6. Germline values: CDR1 SQVTM, CDR2 ANQGSEA. The CDR3 has 16 amino acids. CDR3 residues: CSVDGTSGGIVNEQFF. The DNA for the CDR3 is TGCAGCGTTGACGGGACTAGCGGGGGGATTGTCAATGAGCAGTTCTTC.

This clonotype showed up many times. V gene TRBV7-9 combines with J gene TRBJ2-3; D gene ambiguous. V was cut by 3 bases and J by 2 bases, with 9 bases left in between. This CDR3 has 14 amino acids. The V gene's germline CDR1 is SEHNR and CDR2 FQNEAQ (reference sequence). The CDR3, as DNA: TGTGCCAGCAGCTTCGACCAGTTCACAGATACGCAGTATTTT. Amino acid sequence: CASSFDQFTDTQYF.

This clonotype was seen repeatedly, ten times or more. The rearrangement links TRBV5-5 to TRBJ2-5; 8 nucleotides match TRBD2. CDR1 and CDR2 from the germline V gene are SGHKS and YYEKEE (reference sequence). V trimming: 4 bases; J trimming: 4 bases; junction bases outside the gene matches: 9. The CDR3 loop spans 15 amino acids. The CDR3 spells CASSPGGPLSETQYF. In DNA, the CDR3 is TGTGCCAGCAGCCCGGGGGGGCCCCTTTCAGAGACCCAGTACTTC.

In this sample, this clonotype turned up a few times. Compared with germline, one end of the junction differs, possibly owing to a read error. V gene TRBV3-1 combines with J gene TRBJ1-6; weak D call: TRBD1 (5 bases). The CDR3 is 15 residues long. From germline, CDR1 is LGHDT and CDR2 YNNKEL (reference sequence). The CDR3 spells CASSQVRQPPSPLNF. The CDR3 DNA is TGTGCCAGCAGCCAAGTAAGACAGCCCCCTTCACCCCTCAACTTT.

Many counts were recorded for this clonotype. The chain joins TRBV12-3 or TRBV12-4 to TRBJ1-1; maybe TRBD1 (5 bases). This CDR3 is 15 amino acids long. V lost 6 bases and J 2 bases, leaving 16 bases between the germline ends. Here the CDR3 DNA reads TGTGCCAGCAGAGGGGCCGGGGTGACTAACACTGAAGCTTTCTTT. Translating gives CASRGAGVTNTEAFF.